The 7 T cell receptor beta chains in this list originate from one sample, sequenced in a study of beta chain features in type 1 diabetes. What was sequenced were expressed TCRB transcripts, since all of the isolated RNA had been reverse transcribed. TCRdb's table, derived via immunoSEQ multiplex PCR, lists solely in-frame clones and lacks some. The data contain hundreds of thousands of clones, approximately 10% of them singletons. Findings and limits, study-wide: All four CD4+ subsets from Type 1 diabetes patients carried moderately but significantly shorter TCRB CDR3s.

The antigens of these receptors remain unknown. Material: naive CD4+ T cells from blood. The receptors come from a man younger than 45 with type 1 diabetes.

The chain has TRBV7-3 and TRBJ1-2; 7 positions match TRBD1. Germline V CDR1 and CDR2: SGHTA, FQGTGA. The length of the CDR3 is 14 residues. V shed 4 bases, J shed 6 bases, and the junction held 8 bases outside the gene matches. CDR3 sequence: CASSSSGGLDGYTF. Written as DNA, the CDR3 is TGTGCCAGCAGCTCGTCAGGGGGTTTGGATGGCTACACCTTC.

V usage is TRBV15 and J usage is TRBJ2-7, with 9 bases aligning to TRBD1. V gave up 1 base and J gave up 3 bases; unmatched junction bases: 7. CDR1 is LNHNV and CDR2 is YYDKDF in the germline V gene (reference sequence). The CDR3 length is 16 residues. CDR3 loop: CATSRALGTGYYEQYF. The CDR3 region has the DNA TGTGCCACCAGCAGAGCCTTGGGGACAGGGTACTACGAGCAGTACTTC.

The V call is TRBV7-2, the J call TRBJ2-2, with D perhaps TRBD1 (6 bases). From germline, CDR1 is SGHTA and CDR2 FQGNSA. V lost 5 bases and J lost 7, with 11 bases in between. CDR3 length: 13 amino acids. Written as DNA, the CDR3 is TGTGCCAGCAGCGTGGACAGACGCGGGGAGCTGTTTTTT. Residues: CASSVDRRGELFF.

The table lists this clone with a few counts. The chain carries TRBV4-2 and TRBJ1-2; 7 nucleotides match TRBD1. V was clipped by 3 bases and J by 2 bases; unmatched bases: 6. The CDR3 runs 15 residues. Germline V gene data show CDR1 as LGHNA and CDR2 as YNFKEQ. The CDR3 DNA reads TGTGCCAGCAGCCAGGGGCGGACAGGCAACTATGGCTACACCTTC. This translates into CASSQGRTGNYGYTF.

This chain links TRBV6-5 with TRBJ1-2, with a possible D match to TRBD1 (6 bases). CDR3 length: 13 amino acids. Between the trimmed V and J ends, which lost 5 bases and 9 bases, there was a span of 16 bases. The V gene's germline CDR1 is MNHEY and CDR2 SVGAGI. In DNA form, the CDR3 reads TGTGCCAGCAGTCCACAGTCACAGGGCAGCTACACCTTC. Its translation: CASSPQSQGSYTF.

This clone has a handful of counts. V is TRBV30 and J is TRBJ1-5; 9 bases fit TRBD1. The CDR3 has 14 amino acids. V lost 2 bases to trimming and J lost 4 bases; unmatched junction nucleotides: 3. Germline V gene lookup returns CDR1 GTSNPN and CDR2 SVGIG (reference sequence). The CDR3 bases are TGTGCCTGGAGTCTGGGACAGGGAAATCAGCCCCAGCATTTT. Encoded protein: CAWSLGQGNQPQHF. Supplemented by reference TRBV30 and TRBJ1-5, the full variable domain reads SQTIHQWPATLVQPVGSPLSLECTVEGTSNPNLYWYRQAAGRGLQLLFYSVGIGQISSEVPQNLSASRPQDRQFILSSKKLLLSDSGFYLCAWSLGQGNQPQHFGDGTRLSIL.

This clone was detected only a few times. The CDR3 DNA reads TGTGCCAGCAGAAAACAACTTAGCGGGGGCACGGACGAGCAGTACTTC. Encoded protein: CASRKQLSGGTDEQYF. This rearrangement joins TRBV2 to TRBJ2-7, with 9 bases matching TRBD2. Germline trimming cut 6 bases from V and 5 bases from J; bases unmatched to any gene: 14. CDR3 size: 16 residues. From germline, CDR1 is SNHLY and CDR2 FYNNEI.